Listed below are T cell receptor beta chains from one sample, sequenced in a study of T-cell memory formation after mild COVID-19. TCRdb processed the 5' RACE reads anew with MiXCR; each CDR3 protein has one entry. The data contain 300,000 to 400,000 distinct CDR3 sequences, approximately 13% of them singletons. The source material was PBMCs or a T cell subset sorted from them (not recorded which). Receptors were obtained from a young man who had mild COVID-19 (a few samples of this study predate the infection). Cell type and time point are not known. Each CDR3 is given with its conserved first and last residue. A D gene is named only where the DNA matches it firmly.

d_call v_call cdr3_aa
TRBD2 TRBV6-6 CASSFLRGGSEETQYF
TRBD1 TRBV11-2 CASSSNRGRGTQYF
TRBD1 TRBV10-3 CAIRQGINQPQHF
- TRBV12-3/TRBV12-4 CASSGGDGSYNSPLHF
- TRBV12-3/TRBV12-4 CASLTLSSYNEQFF
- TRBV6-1 CASSRQAFSYEQYF
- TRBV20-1 CSAAQNYGYTF
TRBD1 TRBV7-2 CASSWTGSYEQYF
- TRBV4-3 CASSQTRETQYF
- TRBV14 CASSQVSEYYSGANVLTF
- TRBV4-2 CASSPQKNQPQHF
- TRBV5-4 CASSFGPGMNTQYF
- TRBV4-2 CASSQDLGSYEQYF
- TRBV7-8 CASSLRGSQETQYF
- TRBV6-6 CASSYLYEQYF
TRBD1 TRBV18 CASSWQQGASNEQFF
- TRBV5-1 CASSPNTWVGTEAFF
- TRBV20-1 CSARELGPEAFF
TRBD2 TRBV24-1 CATSSGTSGRVNEQFF
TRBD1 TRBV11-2 CASSPRDRGAYEQFF
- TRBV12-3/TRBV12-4 CAFRNRGTGELFF
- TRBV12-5 CASGLESNQPQHF
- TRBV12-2 CASRSFPFLKYTQYF
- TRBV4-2 CASSGVDSPLHF
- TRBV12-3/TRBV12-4 CASTPPGQETQYF
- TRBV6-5 CASSYGFLQETQYF